This TCR beta chain originates from a study of cytomegalovirus exposure and HLA in healthy donors. Whole-study results and caveats: Solely CMV serostatus was available to characterize immune exposure. Among TCR beta chains of equal frequency, HLA-associated ones were more clonally expanded in a later analysis.

Details on this clone: The antigen is undetermined.

The PCR employed 60 Vbeta primers together with 13 Jbeta primers. As handled by the study authors: A follow-up analysis tallied tens of millions of unique TCR beta chains, roughly 11 million shared. Produced via immunoSEQ multiplex PCR; TCRdb's table is partial and in-frame only. Clone size and the V and J calls come from that table; the DNA yielded D and trimming. The repertoire has about 130,000 clones, 70% to 85% of them found once; the top ten carry around 2.5%. Sequencing was done on a sample of PBMCs. The sequence was obtained from a boy younger than 10 in good health and CMV-seronegative.

CDR3 region: CASSRAGASSGANVLTF. In DNA, the CDR3 is TGCGCCAGCAGCCGGGCAGGGGCGTCGTCTGGGGCCAACGTCCTGACTTTC. The genes are TRBV5-1 and TRBJ2-6; maybe TRBD1 (6 bases). V was trimmed by 4 bases and J by 1 base, leaving 15 bases between them. The CDR3 sequence is 17 residues long. Germline CDR1 and CDR2: SGHRS and YFSETQ.